The clone carrying this T cell receptor (beta chain) was observed at least ten times. Its antigen is currently unknown. From germline, CDR1 is MNHEY and CDR2 SVGAGI. V was pared by 2 bases and J by 1 base, with 9 bases between. The CDR3 length is 14 residues. Data came from immunoSEQ multiplex PCR; TCRdb stores just in-frame clones and leaves some out. The sample holds over 35,000 clones, and no clone turns up only once. The source of the sample is a study of T cells after posttransplantation cyclophosphamide. Study-wide results and caveats: Later blood repertoires were often dominated by clones from the donor CD8+ memory compartment. Recipient CMV seropositivity and CMV reactivation strongly tracked TRB clonality.

The related graft donor's blood sample was taken on the day of bone marrow donation. The TCR sequence derives from a middle-aged man in good health, CMV-negative, and a related stem cell transplant donor. This chain connects TRBV6-5 to TRBJ2-7, with a possible D match to TRBD1 (6 bases). Source material: PBMCs. Here the CDR3 DNA reads TGTGCCAGCAGTTACCTGACAGGTTCCTACGAGCAGTACTTC. It is translated as CASSYLTGSYEQYF.